The clone carrying this TCR beta chain is medium-sized by share. The target antigen is unknown. Trimming stripped 3 bases from V and 7 bases from J, with 16 bases between. Per the germline V gene, CDR1 is LGHDT and CDR2 is YNNKEL (reference sequence). This CDR3 is built from 15 residues. Every molecule of TCR cDNA had its own unique molecular identifier. TCRdb independently ran MiXCR on the 5' RACE reads; one entry per CDR3 protein. The data show over 6,000 distinct CDR3 sequences, approximately 1.2% seen once. The data originate from a study of spatial heterogeneity in lung cancer. Study-wide results and caveats: In tumors, expanded intratumoral alpha and beta TCR counts tracked mutation counts.

Stated time point: sample taken at primary tumor resection. This TCR came from a male donor with early-stage non-small cell lung cancer. The V gene is TRBV3-1, the J gene TRBJ1-5; maybe TRBD1 (5 bases). Here the sequenced sample was lung tumor tissue, taken at surgery. The CDR3 loop reads CASSQGGGAWQPQHF. Written as DNA, the CDR3 is TGTGCCAGCAGCCAGGGGGGAGGGGCATGGCAGCCCCAGCATTTT. The full variable domain, in which reference TRBV3-1 and TRBJ1-5 provide the parts outside the CDR3, is DTAVSQTPKYLVTQMGNDKSIKCEQNLGHDTMYWYKQDSKKFLKIMFSYNNKELIINETVPNRFSPKSPDKAHLNLHINSLELGDSAVYFCASSQGGGAWQPQHFGDGTRLSIL.